This passage covers 7 T cell receptor beta chains from one sample sequenced in a study of CD8 T cells in Susac syndrome. Random-hexamer reverse transcription was applied to roughly 0.5 to 1 ug RNA. A single record per CDR3 protein comes from TCRdb applying MiXCR to the immunoSEQ multiplex PCR reads. The sample has about 130,000 distinct CDR3 sequences, roughly 94% seen once. Sequencing was done on a sample of CD8+ T cells from PBMCs. These receptor sequences come from a human donor with Susac syndrome.

This clonotype was detected only a few times. The CDR3 sequence is CASSLGEGYEQYF. In nucleotides, the CDR3 is TGTGCCAGCAGCTTAGGTGAGGGGTACGAGCAGTACTTC. This chain uses TRBV11-2 with TRBJ2-7, with D possibly being TRBD1 or TRBD2 (5 bases each). The CDR3 spans 13 residues. Per the germline V gene, CDR1 is SGHAT and CDR2 is FQNNGV. Trimming took off 1 base at V and 4 bases at J, with 8 bases between the two ends.

This clonotype was observed a single time. J is TRBJ2-1 and V is TRBV28, with a weak D call TRBD2 (6 bases). This CDR3 comprises 18 residues. CDR1 and CDR2 (germline): MDHEN, SYDVKM. V lost 2 bases and J 2 bases, leaving 19 bases between the germline ends. The CDR3 DNA sequence: TGTGCCAGCAGTTTACGGGGAACGGGAGCCTCCCCCTACAATGAGCAGTTCTTC. This sequence encodes CASSLRGTGASPYNEQFF.

The chain is built from TRBV9 and TRBJ2-5, with 8 bases identical to TRBD1. V dropped 4 bases and J dropped 6; count of bases not matched to a gene: 8. The CDR3 has 14 amino acids. Germline V gene lookup returns CDR1 SGDLS and CDR2 YYNGEE. The CDR3 sequence is CASSSRTGRQTQYF. The CDR3 DNA follows: TGTGCCAGCAGCTCCAGGACAGGGCGTCAGACCCAGTACTTC.

CDR3 region: CASSEYFSRGISGNTIYF. CDR3 coding DNA: TGTGCCAGCAGTGAATATTTCTCCAGGGGCATCTCTGGAAACACCATATATTTT. The chain joins TRBV25-1 to TRBJ1-3, with a weak D call TRBD1 (6 bases). V shed 0 bases and J shed 0 bases, with 15 bases lying between them. The CDR3 has 18 amino acids. Germline lookup yields CDR1 MGHDK and CDR2 SYGVNS.

This chain connects TRBV9 to TRBJ2-5, with 10 bases matching TRBD2. In germline, CDR1 is SGDLS, CDR2 YYNGEE. Unmatched junction bases numbered 8, after V lost 3 bases and J lost 6 bases. This CDR3 comprises 15 residues. This CDR3 reads CASSANSGGPKTQYF. Here the CDR3 DNA reads TGTGCCAGCAGCGCGAATAGCGGGGGGCCAAAGACCCAGTACTTC.

The genes are TRBV20-1 and TRBJ2-3; D gene ambiguous. Trimming pared 5 bases from V and 2 bases from J, leaving 2 bases between. This CDR3 region has 10 residues. Per the germline V gene, CDR1 is DFQATT and CDR2 is SNEGSKA (reference sequence). The CDR3 spells CSASTDTQYF. CDR3 nucleotide sequence: TGCAGTGCTTCCACAGATACGCAGTATTTT.

This chain connects TRBV6-5 to TRBJ2-3; 11 bases line up with TRBD2. Trimming took 5 bases from V and 5 from J; bases not matched to a gene: 9. This CDR3 is built from 16 residues. Germline V lookup: CDR1 MNHEY, CDR2 SVGAGI. The CDR3 DNA follows: TGTGCCAGCAGTACTATAGCGGGAGGGCATGGAGATACGCAGTATTTT. Residues: CASSTIAGGHGDTQYF.